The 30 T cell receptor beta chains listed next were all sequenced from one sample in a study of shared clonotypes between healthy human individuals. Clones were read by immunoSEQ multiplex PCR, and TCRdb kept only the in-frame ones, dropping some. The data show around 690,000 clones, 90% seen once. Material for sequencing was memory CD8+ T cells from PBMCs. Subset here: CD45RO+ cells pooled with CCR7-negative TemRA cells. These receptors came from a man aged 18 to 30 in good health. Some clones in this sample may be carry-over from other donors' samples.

The CDR3 DNA follows: TGTGCCAGCAGTTTTCTGGGTCGGGACTCCACAGATACGCAGTATTTT. Protein product: CASSFLGRDSTDTQYF. The V call is TRBV28, the J call TRBJ2-3, with TRBD2 as a possible D gene (6 bases). CDR3 length equals 16 residues. The germline CDR1 and CDR2 sequences are MDHEN and SYDVKM. V gave up 3 bases and J gave up 2 bases, with 15 bases separating them.

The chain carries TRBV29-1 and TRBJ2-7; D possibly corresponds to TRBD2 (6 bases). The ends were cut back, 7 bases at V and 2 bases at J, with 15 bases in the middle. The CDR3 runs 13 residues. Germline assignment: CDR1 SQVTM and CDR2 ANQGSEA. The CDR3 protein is CSASPGLAYEQYF. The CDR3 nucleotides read TGCAGCGCTTCCCCGGGACTGGCCTACGAGCAGTACTTC.

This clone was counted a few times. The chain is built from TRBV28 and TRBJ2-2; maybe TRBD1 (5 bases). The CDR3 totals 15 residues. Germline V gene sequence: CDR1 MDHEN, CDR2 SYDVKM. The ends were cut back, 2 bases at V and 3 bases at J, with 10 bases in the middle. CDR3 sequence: CASSLGAADTGELFF. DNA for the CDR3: TGTGCCAGCAGTTTAGGGGCCGCGGACACCGGGGAGCTGTTTTTT.

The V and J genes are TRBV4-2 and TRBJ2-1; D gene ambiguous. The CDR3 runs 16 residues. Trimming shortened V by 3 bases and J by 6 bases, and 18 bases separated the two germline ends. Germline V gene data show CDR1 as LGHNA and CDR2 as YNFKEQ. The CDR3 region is CASSQKPLQSPNEQFF. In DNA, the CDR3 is TGTGCCAGCAGCCAGAAGCCCCTCCAATCCCCCAATGAGCAGTTCTTC.

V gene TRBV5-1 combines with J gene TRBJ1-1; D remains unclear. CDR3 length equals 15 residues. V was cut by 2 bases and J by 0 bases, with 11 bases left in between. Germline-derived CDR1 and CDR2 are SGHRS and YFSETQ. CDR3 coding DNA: TGCGCCAGCAGCTTAGAACAGACAATGAACACTGAAGCTTTCTTT. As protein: CASSLEQTMNTEAFF.

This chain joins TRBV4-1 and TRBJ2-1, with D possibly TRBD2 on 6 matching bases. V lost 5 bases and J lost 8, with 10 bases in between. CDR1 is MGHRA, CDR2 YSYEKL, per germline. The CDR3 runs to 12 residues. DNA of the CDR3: TGCGCCAGCAGCTCTAGCGATGATGAGCAGTTCTTC. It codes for CASSSSDDEQFF.

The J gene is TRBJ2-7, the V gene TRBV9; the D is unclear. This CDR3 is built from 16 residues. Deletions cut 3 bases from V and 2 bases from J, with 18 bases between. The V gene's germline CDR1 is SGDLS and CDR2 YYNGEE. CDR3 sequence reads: CASSGALAASPYEQYF. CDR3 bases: TGTGCCAGCAGCGGGGCCCTCGCCGCGTCCCCCTACGAGCAGTACTTC. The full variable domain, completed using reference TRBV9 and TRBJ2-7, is DSGVTQTPKHLITATGQRVTLRCSPRSGDLSVYWYQQSLDQGLQFLIQYYNGEERAKGNILERFSAQQFPDLHSELNLSSLELGDSALYFCASSGALAASPYEQYFGPGTRLTVT.

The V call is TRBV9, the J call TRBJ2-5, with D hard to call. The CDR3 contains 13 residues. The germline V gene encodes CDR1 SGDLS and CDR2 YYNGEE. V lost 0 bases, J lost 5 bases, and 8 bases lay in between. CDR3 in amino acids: CASSVDMGETQYF. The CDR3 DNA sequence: TGTGCCAGCAGCGTAGATATGGGGGAGACCCAGTACTTC. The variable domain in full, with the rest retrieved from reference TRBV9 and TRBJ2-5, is DSGVTQTPKHLITATGQRVTLRCSPRSGDLSVYWYQQSLDQGLQFLIQYYNGEERAKGNILERFSAQQFPDLHSELNLSSLELGDSALYFCASSVDMGETQYFGPGTRLLVL.

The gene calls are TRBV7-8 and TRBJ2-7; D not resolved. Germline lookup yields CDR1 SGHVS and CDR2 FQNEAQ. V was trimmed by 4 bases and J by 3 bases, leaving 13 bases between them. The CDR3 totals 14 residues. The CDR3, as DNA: TGTGCCAGCAGCTCCCAGGTATTAAGCTACGAGCAGTACTTC. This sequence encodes CASSSQVLSYEQYF.

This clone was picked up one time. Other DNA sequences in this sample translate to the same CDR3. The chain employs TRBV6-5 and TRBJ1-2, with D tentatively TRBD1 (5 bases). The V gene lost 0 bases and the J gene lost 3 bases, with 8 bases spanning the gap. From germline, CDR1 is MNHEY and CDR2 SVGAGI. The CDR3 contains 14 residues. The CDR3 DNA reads TGTGCCAGCAGTTACTCGGGGGTAGACTATGGCTACACCTTC. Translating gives CASSYSGVDYGYTF.

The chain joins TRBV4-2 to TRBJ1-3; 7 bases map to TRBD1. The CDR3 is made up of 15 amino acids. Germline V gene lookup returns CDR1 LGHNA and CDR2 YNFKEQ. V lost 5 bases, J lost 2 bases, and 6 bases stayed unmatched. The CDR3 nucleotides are TGTGCCAGCAGCACCCGACAGGGCACTGGAAACACCATATATTTT. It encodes CASSTRQGTGNTIYF.

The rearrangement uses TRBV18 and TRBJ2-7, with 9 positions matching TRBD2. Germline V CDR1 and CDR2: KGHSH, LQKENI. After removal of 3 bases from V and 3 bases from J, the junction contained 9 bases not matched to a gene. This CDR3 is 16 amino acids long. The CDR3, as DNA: TGTGCCAGCTCACCTACTATAGCGGGAGCGTTCTACGAGCAGTACTTC. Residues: CASSPTIAGAFYEQYF. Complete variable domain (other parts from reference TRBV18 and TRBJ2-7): NAGVMQNPRHLVRRRGQEARLRCSPMKGHSHVYWYRQLPEEGLKFMVYLQKENIIDESGMPKERFSAEFPKEGPSILRIQQVVRGDSAAYFCASSPTIAGAFYEQYFGPGTRLTVT.

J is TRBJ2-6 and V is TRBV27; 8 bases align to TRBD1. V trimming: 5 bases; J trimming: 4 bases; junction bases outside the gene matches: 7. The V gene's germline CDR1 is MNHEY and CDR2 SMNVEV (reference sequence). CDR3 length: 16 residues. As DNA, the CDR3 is TGTGCCAGCAGTCCACGACAGGGGACCGGGGCCAACGTCCTGACTTTC. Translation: CASSPRQGTGANVLTF.

CDR3 region: CASRSHGGSTGELFF. CDR3 sequence (DNA): TGTGCCAGCCGGTCACACGGGGGTTCCACCGGGGAGCTGTTTTTT. The J gene is TRBJ2-2, the V gene TRBV2, with D possibly being TRBD2 (6 bases). There are 15 residues in the CDR3. CDR1 and CDR2 (germline): SNHLY, FYNNEI. V was pared by 8 bases and J by 4 bases, with 17 bases between. The full variable domain, its missing parts supplied by reference TRBV2 and TRBJ2-2, is EPEVTQTPSHQVTQMGQEVILRCVPISNHLYFYWYRQILGQKVEFLVSFYNNEISEKSEIFDDQFSVERPDGSNFTLKIRSTKLEDSAMYFCASRSHGGSTGELFFGEGSRLTVL.

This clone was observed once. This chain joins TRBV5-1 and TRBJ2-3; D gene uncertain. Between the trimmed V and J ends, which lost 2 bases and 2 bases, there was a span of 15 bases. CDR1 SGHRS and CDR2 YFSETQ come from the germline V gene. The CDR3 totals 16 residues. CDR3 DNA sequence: TGCGCCAGCAGCTTCTTGGTTCAGGACCCCACAGATACGCAGTATTTT. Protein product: CASSFLVQDPTDTQYF.

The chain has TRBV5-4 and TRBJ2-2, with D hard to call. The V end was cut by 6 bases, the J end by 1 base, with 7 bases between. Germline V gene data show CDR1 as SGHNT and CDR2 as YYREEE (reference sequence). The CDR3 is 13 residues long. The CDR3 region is CASTYRNTGELFF. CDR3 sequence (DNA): TGTGCCAGCACCTACAGGAACACCGGGGAGCTGTTTTTT.

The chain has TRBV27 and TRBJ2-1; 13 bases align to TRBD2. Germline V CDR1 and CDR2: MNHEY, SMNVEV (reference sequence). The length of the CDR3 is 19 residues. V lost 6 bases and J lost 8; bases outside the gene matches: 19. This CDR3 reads CASRPTGTSGKGKVYEQFF. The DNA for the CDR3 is TGTGCCAGCAGACCGACCGGGACTAGCGGGAAAGGTAAGGTCTATGAGCAGTTCTTC.

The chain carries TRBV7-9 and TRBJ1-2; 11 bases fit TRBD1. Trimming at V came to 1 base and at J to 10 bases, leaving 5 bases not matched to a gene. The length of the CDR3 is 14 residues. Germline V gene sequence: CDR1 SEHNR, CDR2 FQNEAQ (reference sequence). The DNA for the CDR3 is TGTGCCAGCAGCTTAGTGGACAGGGGGCGCGTCTACACCTTC. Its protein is CASSLVDRGRVYTF.

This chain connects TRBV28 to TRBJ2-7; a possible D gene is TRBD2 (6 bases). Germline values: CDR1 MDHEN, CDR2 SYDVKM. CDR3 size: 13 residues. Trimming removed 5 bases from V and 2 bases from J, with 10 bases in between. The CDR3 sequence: CASSMGLTYEQYF. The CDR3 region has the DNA TGTGCCAGCAGTATGGGACTGACCTACGAGCAGTACTTC.

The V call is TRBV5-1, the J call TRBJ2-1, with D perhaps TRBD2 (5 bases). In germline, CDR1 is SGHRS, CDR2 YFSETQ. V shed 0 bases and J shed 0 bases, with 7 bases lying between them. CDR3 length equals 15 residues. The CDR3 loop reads CASSLAGNSYNEQFF. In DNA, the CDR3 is TGCGCCAGCAGCTTGGCCGGGAACTCCTACAATGAGCAGTTCTTC. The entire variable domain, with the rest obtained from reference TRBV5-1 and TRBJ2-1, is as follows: KAGVTQTPRYLIKTRGQQVTLSCSPISGHRSVSWYQQTPGQGLQFLFEYFSETQRNKGNFPGRFSGRQFSNSRSEMNVSTLELGDSALYLCASSLAGNSYNEQFFGPGTRLTVL.

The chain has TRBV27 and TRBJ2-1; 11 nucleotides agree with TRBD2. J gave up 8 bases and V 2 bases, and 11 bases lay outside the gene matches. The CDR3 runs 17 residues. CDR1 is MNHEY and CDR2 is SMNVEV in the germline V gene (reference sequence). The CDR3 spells CASSLGAASGRFDEQFF. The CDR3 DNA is TGTGCCAGCAGTTTAGGAGCAGCTAGCGGGAGGTTTGATGAGCAGTTCTTC.

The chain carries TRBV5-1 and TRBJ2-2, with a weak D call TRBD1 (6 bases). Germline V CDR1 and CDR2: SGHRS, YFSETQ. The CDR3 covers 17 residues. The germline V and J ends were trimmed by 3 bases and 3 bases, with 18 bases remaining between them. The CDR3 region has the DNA TGCGCCAGCAGCTCATATGACAGGCCGATGGACACCGGGGAGCTGTTTTTT. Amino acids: CASSSYDRPMDTGELFF.

CDR3 DNA: TGTGCCAGCAGCGTAAATGGACACACCAACACTGAAGCTTTCTTT. Encoded protein: CASSVNGHTNTEAFF. The J gene is TRBJ1-1, the V gene TRBV9; possible D gene TRBD1, 5 bases. Trimming took 1 base from V and 2 from J, leaving 12 bases between them. Looked up from germline, CDR1 is SGDLS and CDR2 is YYNGEE. The CDR3 totals 15 residues.

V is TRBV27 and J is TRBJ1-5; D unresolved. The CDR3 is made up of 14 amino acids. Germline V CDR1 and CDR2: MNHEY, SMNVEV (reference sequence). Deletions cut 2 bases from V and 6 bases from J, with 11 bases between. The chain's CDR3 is CASSLIGRSQPQHF. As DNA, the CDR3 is TGTGCCAGCAGTTTAATTGGCAGATCTCAGCCCCAGCATTTT.

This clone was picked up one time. CDR3 coding DNA: TGTGCCAGCAGCTTAGGGACAGGGGAGCACTATGGCTACACCTTC. Its protein product is CASSLGTGEHYGYTF. This chain joins TRBV7-9 and TRBJ1-2; 9 bases are shared with TRBD1. V dropped 1 base and J dropped 3; count of bases not matched to a gene: 3. CDR3 length: 15 residues. Germline-derived CDR1 and CDR2 are SEHNR and FQNEAQ (reference sequence).

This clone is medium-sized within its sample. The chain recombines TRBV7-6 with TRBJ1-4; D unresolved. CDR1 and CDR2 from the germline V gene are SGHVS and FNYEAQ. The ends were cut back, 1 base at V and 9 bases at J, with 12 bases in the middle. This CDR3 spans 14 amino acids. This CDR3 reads CASSLGPRAQKLFF. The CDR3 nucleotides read TGTGCCAGCAGCTTAGGTCCACGCGCCCAAAAACTGTTTTTT.

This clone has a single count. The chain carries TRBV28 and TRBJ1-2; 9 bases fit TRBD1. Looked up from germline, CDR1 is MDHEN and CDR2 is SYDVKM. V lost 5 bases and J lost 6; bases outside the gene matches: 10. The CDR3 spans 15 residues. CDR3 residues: CASSLSTGGIDGYTF. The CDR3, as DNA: TGTGCCAGCAGTCTCTCGACAGGGGGTATTGATGGCTACACCTTC.

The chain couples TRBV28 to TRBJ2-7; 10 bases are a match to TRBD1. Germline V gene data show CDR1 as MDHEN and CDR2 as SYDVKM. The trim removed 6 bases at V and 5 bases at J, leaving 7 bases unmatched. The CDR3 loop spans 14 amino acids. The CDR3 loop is CASSQTGGGHEQYF. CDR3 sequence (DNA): TGTGCCAGCAGCCAGACAGGGGGCGGGCACGAGCAGTACTTC. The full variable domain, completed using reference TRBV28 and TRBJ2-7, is DVKVTQSSRYLVKRTGEKVFLECVQDMDHENMFWYRQDPGLGLRLIYFSYDVKMKEKGDIPEGYSVSREKKERFSLILESASTNQTSMYLCASSQTGGGHEQYFGPGTRLTVT.

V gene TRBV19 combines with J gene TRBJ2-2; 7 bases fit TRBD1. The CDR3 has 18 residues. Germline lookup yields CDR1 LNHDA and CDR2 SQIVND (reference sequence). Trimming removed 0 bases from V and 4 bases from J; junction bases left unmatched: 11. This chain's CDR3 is CASSIDDRAARVTGELFF. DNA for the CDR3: TGTGCCAGTAGTATAGACGACAGGGCGGCTCGGGTCACCGGGGAGCTGTTTTTT.

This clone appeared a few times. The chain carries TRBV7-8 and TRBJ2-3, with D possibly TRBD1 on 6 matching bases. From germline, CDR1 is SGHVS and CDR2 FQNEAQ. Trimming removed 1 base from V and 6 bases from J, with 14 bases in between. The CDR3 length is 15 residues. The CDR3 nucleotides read TGTGCCAGCAGCTTAGGGACAGCGACGGCTGATACGCAGTATTTT. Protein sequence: CASSLGTATADTQYF.